Each of the 26 T cell receptor beta chains below was sequenced from the same sample in a study of response to subunit inactivated influenza vaccine. TCRdb reprocessed the RT-PCR reads with MiXCR, giving one entry per CDR3 protein. Among hundreds of thousands of distinct CDR3 sequences listed, about 17% were seen once. This specimen was CD4+ T cells sorted from PBMCs, taken roughly 24 months after vaccination. The source is a man aged 50-75 years who received an inactivated influenza vaccine.

In its sample, this clonotype was seen a few times. The rearrangement uses TRBV28 and TRBJ2-7; 7 bases match TRBD2. Per germline, CDR1 MDHEN and CDR2 SYDVKM. With 5 bases clipped from V and 0 bases from J, the junction kept 7 bases outside the gene matches. The CDR3 runs 15 residues. CDR3 region: CASSIIAGSSYEQYF. DNA of the CDR3: TGTGCCAGCAGTATAATAGCGGGTTCCTCCTACGAGCAGTACTTC. The full variable domain, with the rest looked up from reference TRBV28 and TRBJ2-7, is DVKVTQSSRYLVKRTGEKVFLECVQDMDHENMFWYRQDPGLGLRLIYFSYDVKMKEKGDIPEGYSVSREKKERFSLILESASTNQTSMYLCASSIIAGSSYEQYFGPGTRLTVT.

The chain employs TRBV20-1 and TRBJ2-7, with TRBD2 identical over 10 bases. The ends lost 3 bases at V and 7 bases at J; junction bases unmatched: 9. The V gene's germline CDR1 is DFQATT and CDR2 SNEGSKA (reference sequence). This CDR3 contains 14 residues. CDR3 region: CSASGPSGSGEQYF. The CDR3, as DNA: TGCAGTGCTAGTGGGCCTAGCGGGAGCGGTGAGCAGTACTTC.

This clonotype was seen only once. The chain links TRBV7-2 to TRBJ2-1; D unclear. The germline V and J ends were trimmed by 2 bases and 0 bases, with 8 bases remaining between them. The CDR3 loop spans 15 amino acids. CDR1 and CDR2 from the germline V gene are SGHTA and FQGNSA. The CDR3 coding sequence is TGTGCCAGCAGCTTACAAAAGGGCTCCTACAATGAGCAGTTCTTC. Translating gives CASSLQKGSYNEQFF.

There are many counts of this clonotype. This chain connects TRBV29-1 to TRBJ2-7; tentatively, D is TRBD1 (5 bases). V shed 8 bases and J shed 2 bases, with 16 bases lying between them. The CDR3 sequence is 13 residues long. Germline V CDR1 and CDR2: SQVTM, ANQGSEA. CDR3 sequence (DNA): TGCAGCACCCAGGATGGGGCGGCCTACGAGCAGTACTTC. It yields the protein CSTQDGAAYEQYF.

The gene calls are TRBV6-2 or TRBV6-3 and TRBJ2-3, with TRBD2 identical over 10 bases. Germline loops: CDR1 MNHEY, CDR2 SVGEGT. The V and J ends lost 6 bases and 5 bases, in that order; junction bases with no gene match: 8. The CDR3 extends over 15 amino acids. CDR3 sequence reads: CASSVLAGVLDTQYF. In DNA, the CDR3 is TGTGCCAGCAGCGTGCTAGCGGGAGTTCTAGATACGCAGTATTTT.

This chain links TRBV5-4 with TRBJ2-2; 7 bases are shared with TRBD1. CDR1 and CDR2 (germline): SGHNT, YYREEE (reference sequence). This CDR3 region has 12 residues. Trimming at V came to 6 bases and at J to 7 bases, leaving 3 bases not matched to a gene. The DNA for the CDR3 is TGTGCCAGCAACCCAGGGGGCGGGGAGCTGTTTTTT. Amino acid sequence: CASNPGGGELFF.

The chain is built from TRBV15 and TRBJ1-1; no definite D call. V dropped 7 bases and J dropped 4 bases, with 13 bases sitting between them. The CDR3 sequence is 13 residues long. Germline CDR1 reads LNHNV; CDR2 reads YYDKDF (reference sequence). The chain's CDR3 is CATTRRDSTEAFF. CDR3 nucleotide sequence: TGTGCCACCACCCGTAGGGATAGCACTGAAGCTTTCTTT. The full variable domain, with the rest looked up from reference TRBV15 and TRBJ1-1, is DAMVIQNPRYQVTQFGKPVTLSCSQTLNHNVMYWYQQKSSQAPKLLFHYYDKDFNNEADTPDNFQSRRPNTSFCFLDIRSPGLGDTAMYLCATTRRDSTEAFFGQGTRLTVV.

The chain has TRBV12-3 or TRBV12-4 and TRBJ1-1; D might be TRBD1 (5 bases). V lost 6 bases to trimming and J lost 11 bases, with 28 bases between them. The CDR3 has 16 amino acids. The CDR3 nucleotides are TGTGCCAGCAGCCCCGCCCCCTCAGTCCAGGGAAATAGCGCTTTCTTT. Translated, it gives CASSPAPSVQGNSAFF.

The chain employs TRBV29-1 and TRBJ2-1; D is perhaps TRBD1 or TRBD2 (5 bases each). Germline loops: CDR1 SQVTM, CDR2 ANQGSEA. There are 14 residues in the CDR3. V was clipped by 4 bases and J by 4 bases, with 14 bases between them. The chain's CDR3 is CSVVRGLPYNEQFF. The CDR3 DNA reads as TGCAGCGTTGTGAGGGGCCTTCCTTACAATGAGCAGTTCTTC.

This clonotype was observed many times. The chain links TRBV20-1 to TRBJ1-4; TRBD1 aligns across 7 bases. Germline V gene sequence: CDR1 DFQATT, CDR2 SNEGSKA (reference sequence). V was clipped by 1 base and J by 8 bases; unmatched bases: 4. The length of the CDR3 is 13 residues. CDR3 region: CSARAGGDEKLFF. In DNA, the CDR3 is TGCAGTGCTAGAGCAGGGGGAGACGAAAAACTGTTTTTT.

This clonotype has only a few counts. The gene calls are TRBV7-9 and TRBJ1-2, with D possibly TRBD1 on 6 matching bases. The CDR3 is 13 residues long. Trimming took 5 bases from V and 8 from J, leaving 15 bases between them. The germline V gene encodes CDR1 SEHNR and CDR2 FQNEAQ (reference sequence). The DNA for the CDR3 is TGTGCCAGCAGCCACGTGCGGGACACAGGCTACACCTTC. As protein: CASSHVRDTGYTF.

In this sample, this clonotype turned up a few times. The chain is built from TRBV5-1 and TRBJ2-1; a possible D gene is TRBD2 (5 bases). Germline V lookup: CDR1 SGHRS, CDR2 YFSETQ. Trimming cost V 4 bases and J 7 bases, with 15 bases left between them. The CDR3 consists of 14 residues. The CDR3 region is CASSLARAENEQFF. The CDR3 DNA sequence: TGCGCCAGCAGCCTAGCCCGGGCAGAAAATGAGCAGTTCTTC.

This clonotype has at least ten counts. J is TRBJ2-5 and V is TRBV15; tentatively, D is TRBD2 (5 bases). The CDR3 is made up of 15 amino acids. Germline CDR1 reads LNHNV; CDR2 reads YYDKDF (reference sequence). V lost 1 base and J 2 bases, leaving 11 bases between the germline ends. DNA for the CDR3: TGTGCCACCAGCAGAGGGGGAGACTATCAAGAGACCCAGTACTTC. It is translated as CATSRGGDYQETQYF. Based on the CDR3 plus reference TRBV15 and TRBJ2-5, the full variable domain is DAMVIQNPRYQVTQFGKPVTLSCSQTLNHNVMYWYQQKSSQAPKLLFHYYDKDFNNEADTPDNFQSRRPNTSFCFLDIRSPGLGDTAMYLCATSRGGDYQETQYFGPGTRLLVL.

This clonotype was seen a few times. The chain uses TRBV7-2 and TRBJ2-7, with D maybe TRBD2 (6 bases). The CDR3 is 13 residues long. CDR1 SGHTA and CDR2 FQGNSA come from the germline V gene. The ends were cut back, 7 bases at V and 4 bases at J, with 14 bases in the middle. CDR3 bases: TGTGCCAGCACCAACGGACTAACATACGAGCAGTACTTC. Translating it yields CASTNGLTYEQYF.

This clonotype has a count of ten or more. The rearrangement uses TRBV5-1 and TRBJ2-7; D unresolved. This CDR3 region has 14 residues. The germline V gene has CDR1 SGHRS and CDR2 YFSETQ. Trimming pared 0 bases from V and 3 bases from J, leaving 10 bases between. As DNA, the CDR3 is TGCGCCAGCAGCTTGGCGGCAGGCGACTACGAGCAGTACTTC. This encodes CASSLAAGDYEQYF.

A few counts support this clonotype. This rearrangement joins TRBV20-1 to TRBJ2-1; D not certain. V lost 1 base, J lost 5 bases, and 15 bases lay in between. Germline CDR1 and CDR2: DFQATT and SNEGSKA (reference sequence). This CDR3 comprises 15 residues. CDR3: CSARGRTARDNEQFF. In nucleotides, the CDR3 is TGCAGTGCTAGAGGCAGAACCGCGAGAGACAATGAGCAGTTCTTC.

This chain connects TRBV20-1 to TRBJ1-1; tentatively, D is TRBD1 (6 bases). The CDR3 is made up of 12 amino acids. CDR1 and CDR2 from the germline V gene are DFQATT and SNEGSKA (reference sequence). Trimming removed 6 bases at V and 4 bases at J, with 12 bases between. The CDR3 nucleotides read TGCAGTGCCCTACAGGGAGGCACTGAAGCTTTCTTT. Translating it yields CSALQGGTEAFF.

This clonotype was detected a few times. The chain couples TRBV28 to TRBJ2-3; D gene uncertain. V lost 11 bases and J 0 bases, leaving 9 bases between the germline ends. Germline assignment: CDR1 MDHEN and CDR2 SYDVKM. The CDR3 totals 12 residues. The CDR3 reads CAGSGSTDTQYF. The CDR3 nucleotides are TGTGCCGGTTCTGGGAGCACAGATACGCAGTATTTT.

The V call is TRBV7-8, the J call TRBJ2-5; a possible D gene is TRBD1 (5 bases). V was clipped by 5 bases and J by 5 bases, with 21 bases between them. Germline V gene sequence: CDR1 SGHVS, CDR2 FQNEAQ. The CDR3 length is 16 residues. CDR3 loop: CASSPFLRVAGETQYF. CDR3 nucleotide sequence: TGTGCCAGCAGCCCCTTCCTCAGGGTTGCTGGGGAGACCCAGTACTTC.

The chain carries TRBV4-1 and TRBJ1-1; the match to TRBD1 covers 7 bases. The CDR3 is 17 amino acids. Per germline, CDR1 MGHRA and CDR2 YSYEKL. Trimming cost V 6 bases and J 6 bases; bases outside gene matches: 19. In DNA form, the CDR3 reads TGCGCCAGCAGGCAGTCCGACCGTGACAGGGTGCGGCCTGAAGCTTTCTTT. Protein sequence: CASRQSDRDRVRPEAFF.

This clonotype has just a few counts. This chain's CDR3 is CSARGRVAKNIQYF. The CDR3 nucleotides read TGCAGTGCTAGGGGCCGGGTAGCCAAAAACATTCAGTACTTC. The J gene is TRBJ2-4, the V gene TRBV20-1; D gene ambiguous. The germline V gene has CDR1 DFQATT and CDR2 SNEGSKA (reference sequence). V was pared by 3 bases and J by 0 bases, with 9 bases between. This CDR3 has 14 amino acids.

This rearrangement joins TRBV2 to TRBJ2-5; 14 bases line up with TRBD2. The CDR3 is 16 amino acids. Germline CDR1 and CDR2: SNHLY and FYNNEI. V was clipped by 6 bases and J by 5 bases; unmatched bases: 8. As DNA, the CDR3 is TGTGCCAGCAGCGCTGGACTAGCGGGAGGTGGGGAGACCCAGTACTTC. This sequence encodes CASSAGLAGGGETQYF.

This clonotype occurred a few times. V and J are TRBV20-1 and TRBJ2-5, with 12 bases identical to TRBD2. J lost 5 bases, V lost 5 bases, and 15 bases had no gene match. The CDR3 runs to 17 residues. Per the germline V gene, CDR1 is DFQATT and CDR2 is SNEGSKA (reference sequence). The chain's CDR3 is CSAPHLHSSGRAETQYF. Written as DNA, the CDR3 is TGCAGTGCTCCTCACCTTCACTCTAGCGGGAGGGCCGAGACCCAGTACTTC.

This clonotype appeared a few times. The genes are TRBV5-1 and TRBJ2-1; D call uncertain. The V gene lost 2 bases and the J gene lost 0 bases, with 9 bases spanning the gap. Per germline, CDR1 SGHRS and CDR2 YFSETQ. This CDR3 is built from 15 residues. The CDR3 region is CASSFELTSYNEQFF. In DNA form, the CDR3 reads TGCGCCAGCAGCTTTGAGTTAACCTCCTACAATGAGCAGTTCTTC.

This clonotype came up a few times. V and J are TRBV11-2 and TRBJ1-1; tentative D call: TRBD1 (6 bases). The CDR3 has 15 amino acids. Germline V gives CDR1 SGHAT, CDR2 FQNNGV. Trimming removed 0 bases from V and 1 base from J, with 9 bases in between. DNA of the CDR3: TGTGCCAGCAGCTTAGAATGGGGGCAGAACACTGAAGCTTTCTTT. It yields the protein CASSLEWGQNTEAFF. The complete variable domain, with remaining parts taken from reference TRBV11-2 and TRBJ1-1, reads EAGVAQSPRYKIIEKRQSVAFWCNPISGHATLYWYQQILGQGPKLLIQFQNNGVVDDSQLPKDRFSAERLKGVDSTLKIQPAKLEDSAVYLCASSLEWGQNTEAFFGQGTRLTVV.

V gene TRBV7-3 combines with J gene TRBJ2-1; a weak D match, TRBD2 (5 bases). The germline V gene has CDR1 SGHTA and CDR2 FQGTGA. The ends were cut back, 0 bases at V and 4 bases at J, with 10 bases in the middle. The CDR3 runs to 15 residues. This CDR3 is CASSLTLTSYNEQFF. The CDR3, as DNA: TGTGCCAGCAGCTTAACTCTCACTAGTTACAATGAGCAGTTCTTC. The variable domain in full, with the rest retrieved from reference TRBV7-3 and TRBJ2-1, is GAGVSQTPSNKVTEKGKYVELRCDPISGHTALYWYRQSLGQGPEFLIYFQGTGAADDSGLPNDRFFAVRPEGSVSTLKIQRTERGDSAVYLCASSLTLTSYNEQFFGPGTRLTVL.